This paragraph reports one TCR beta chain. There are 14 residues in the CDR3. V was trimmed by 3 bases and J by 3 bases, leaving 11 bases between them. Germline CDR1 SGHTA, CDR2 FQGNSA. The data were taken from a study of control samples from healthy donors and cancer patients. Assay: immunoSEQ multiplex PCR; the TCRdb copy retains only in-frame clones and omits some. Among about 160,000 clones listed, approximately 93% were seen once. This chain joins TRBV7-2 and TRBJ2-5; D tentatively reads TRBD1 or TRBD2 (5 bases each). The origin of this receptor is a woman aged 40 to 50 in good health. The source material was blood. The CDR3 DNA reads as TGTGCCAGCAGCTTGGGACGATCGGAAGAGACCCAGTACTTC. Its protein is CASSLGRSEETQYF. The variable domain in full, with the rest retrieved from reference TRBV7-2 and TRBJ2-5, is GAGVSQSPSNKVTEKGKDVELRCDPISGHTALYWYRQSLGQGLEFLIYFQGNSAPDKSGLPSDRFSAERTGGSVSTLTIQRTQQEDSAVYLCASSLGRSEETQYFGPGTRLLVL.